This is a list of T cell receptor beta chains from one sample in a study of cytomegalovirus exposure and HLA in healthy donors. Sequenced by immunoSEQ multiplex PCR; TCRdb stores in-frame clones only, minus some. This sample has 150,000 to 200,000 clones, with roughly four fifths found just once. The specimen sequenced was PBMCs. These TCRs come from a man aged 18 to 35 in good health and CMV-seronegative. CDR3s include the opening cysteine and the closing phenylalanine or tryptophan. The order of the fields is CDR3 DNA, CDR3 protein, J gene, V gene, D gene, clone size. The D gene is left open where the match is weak. Size is stated for part of the rows, as once, few or many counts, or as a class when the clone is expanded.

DNA: TGTGCCAGCAGCCATGCGGGTTCCGGGACAGGGGTTGACGAGCAGTACTTC
CDR3: CASSHAGSGTGVDEQYF
J: TRBJ2-7
V: TRBV7-6
D: TRBD1
size: NA

DNA: TGTGCCAGCAGCTTACTTTCTATTCAAGAGACCCAGTACTTC
CDR3: CASSLLSIQETQYF
J: TRBJ2-5
V: TRBV7-9
D: NA
size: NA

DNA: TGTGCCAGCAGTCGGGGGAAATGGCATGAGCAGTTCTTC
CDR3: CASSRGKWHEQFF
J: TRBJ2-1
V: TRBV6-5
D: NA
size: NA

DNA: TGTGCCAGCAGAAATACCGGGACAGGGGACTTTTATAGCAATCAGCCCCAGCATTTT
CDR3: CASRNTGTGDFYSNQPQHF
J: TRBJ1-5
V: TRBV9
D: TRBD1
size: NA

DNA: TGTGCCAGCAGCTTAAGTTGGCGGACTCAATCGGGGGGAAACACCATATATTTT
CDR3: CASSLSWRTQSGGNTIYF
J: TRBJ1-3
V: TRBV7-3
D: NA
size: NA

DNA: TGTGCCATCAGTGATAGGGGGCCGTACACCGGGGAGCTGTTTTTT
CDR3: CAISDRGPYTGELFF
J: TRBJ2-2
V: TRBV10-3
D: TRBD1
size: NA

DNA: TGCGCCAGCAGCTTGACAGCTAACTCTGGGGCCAACGTCCTGACTTTC
CDR3: CASSLTANSGANVLTF
J: TRBJ2-6
V: TRBV5-1
D: NA
size: NA

DNA: TGTGCCAGCAGCGGATTAGCGGGGGGCAACACAGATACGCAGTATTTT
CDR3: CASSGLAGGNTDTQYF
J: TRBJ2-3
V: TRBV9
D: TRBD2
size: NA

DNA: TGCGCCAGCAGCTTGGAGGGTGGGGCGAACACTGAAGCTTTCTTT
CDR3: CASSLEGGANTEAFF
J: TRBJ1-1
V: TRBV5-1
D: NA
size: NA

DNA: TGTGCCAGCAGCAAAAAACGGGAGAACACCGGGGAGCTGTTTTTT
CDR3: CASSKKRENTGELFF
J: TRBJ2-2
V: TRBV5-5
D: NA
size: NA

DNA: TGTGCCAGCAATGGAAGCAGGGAGCGGGGCACAGATACGCAGTATTTT
CDR3: CASNGSRERGTDTQYF
J: TRBJ2-3
V: TRBV28
D: NA
size: NA

DNA: TGTGCCAGCAGCGTAGGGGACTTAAGCGGCTACACCTTC
CDR3: CASSVGDLSGYTF
J: TRBJ1-2
V: TRBV9
D: NA
size: NA

DNA: TGTGCCAGCAGCCTAGGGAGAGATTCCGAGGAGCTGTTTTTT
CDR3: CASSLGRDSEELFF
J: TRBJ2-2
V: TRBV7-3
D: NA
size: NA

DNA: TGTGCCAGCAGCGGTCCTTTGAGAGCCGAGACCCAGTACTTC
CDR3: CASSGPLRAETQYF
J: TRBJ2-5
V: TRBV9
D: NA
size: NA

DNA: TGTGCCAGCAGCCAAGGGACTAGCGGGAGTGGGGAGCAGTACTTC
CDR3: CASSQGTSGSGEQYF
J: TRBJ2-7
V: TRBV4-2
D: TRBD2
size: NA

DNA: TGTGCCAGCAGCTTAGAACCGGCGACCCCAGGGGCTTTCTTT
CDR3: CASSLEPATPGAFF
J: TRBJ1-1
V: TRBV7-2
D: NA
size: NA

DNA: TGTGCCAGCAGTTCCCGGACAGGGTTCGGTAATGAAAAACTGTTTTTT
CDR3: CASSSRTGFGNEKLFF
J: TRBJ1-4
V: TRBV28
D: TRBD1
size: NA

DNA: TGCGCCAGCAGCCAAGATATTGAGGTTACGCAGTATTTT
CDR3: CASSQDIEVTQYF
J: TRBJ2-3
V: TRBV4-3
D: NA
size: NA

DNA: TGTGCCAGCAGCTCGAGCGGGGGAGTAAATACGCAGTATTTT
CDR3: CASSSSGGVNTQYF
J: TRBJ2-3
V: TRBV7-6
D: TRBD2
size: NA

DNA: TGTGCCAGCAGCTTAGTCGCGCGGGGGGCCGGCGAGCAGTACTTC
CDR3: CASSLVARGAGEQYF
J: TRBJ2-7
V: TRBV7-2
D: TRBD2
size: NA

DNA: TGTGCCAGCAGTCCCCAACTAGCGGCCCCCGGGGAGCTGTTTTTT
CDR3: CASSPQLAAPGELFF
J: TRBJ2-2
V: TRBV6-1
D: TRBD2
size: once

DNA: TGCGCCAGCAGCCTCGGACGGACTAGCGGGGGGATAGCCTACGAGCAGTACTTC
CDR3: CASSLGRTSGGIAYEQYF
J: TRBJ2-7
V: TRBV4-3
D: TRBD2
size: NA

DNA: TGTGCCACCCACAGGGTTCGGGATCAGCCCCAGCATTTT
CDR3: CATHRVRDQPQHF
J: TRBJ1-5
V: TRBV6-1
D: NA
size: NA

DNA: TGTGCCAGCAGTGGGTGGGAGGGTAATTCACCCCTCCACTTT
CDR3: CASSGWEGNSPLHF
J: TRBJ1-6
V: TRBV2
D: NA
size: NA